A selection of T cell receptor beta chains follows, all from one sample in a study of blood T cell repertoires in COVID-19. Using immunoSEQ multiplex PCR, the repertoire was profiled, and TCRdb retains in-frame clones only, with some absent. The sample has about 21,000 clones, 80% to 95% seen once. The sample was peripheral blood. The receptors come from a woman aged 45-60 years with active COVID-19. Each CDR3 is given with its conserved first and last residue. Each record gives: J gene, clone size, V gene, D gene, CDR3 DNA, CDR3 protein. A D gene is named only where the DNA matches it firmly. The listing skips clone size in some rows; elsewhere it reads once, few, many or a size class.

>TRBJ2-7|NA|TRBV18|TRBD1
TGTGCCAGCTCACCAGGGACAGGGGGCTACGAGCAGTACTTC
CASSPGTGGYEQYF
>TRBJ2-5|NA|TRBV5-1|TRBD1
TGCGCCAGCAGCTTGGCAGGGGGCGAGACCCAGTACTTC
CASSLAGGETQYF
>TRBJ1-2|NA|TRBV9|NA
TGTGCCAGCAGCGTGGAAGACAGGCTCGGGGGCTACACCTTC
CASSVEDRLGGYTF
>TRBJ1-2|NA|TRBV5-5|NA
TGTGCCAGCAGCTTGGAGATTTTCGGGAGTTATGGCTACACCTTC
CASSLEIFGSYGYTF
>TRBJ2-7|NA|TRBV2|NA
TGTGCCAGCAGTGACACGGGGTCCTACGAGCAGTACTTC
CASSDTGSYEQYF
>TRBJ2-3|NA|TRBV7-2|TRBD2
TGTGCCAGCAGCTTAGCGATTGCGGGAGGGCCAGCAGATACGCAGTATTTT
CASSLAIAGGPADTQYF
>TRBJ2-7|NA|TRBV2|TRBD2
TGTGCCAGCAGTGCCTCACTAGCGGACCACTCCTACGAGCAGTACTTC
CASSASLADHSYEQYF
>TRBJ2-7|NA|TRBV6-5|TRBD1
TGTGCCAGCAGGGGGACAGGGGGGAGCGAGCAGTACTTC
CASRGTGGSEQYF
>TRBJ2-7|once|TRBV28|TRBD1
TGTGCCAGCAGACCGGGACAGAGCTACGAGCAGTACTTC
CASRPGQSYEQYF
>TRBJ1-2|NA|TRBV10-3|TRBD1
TGTGCCATCAGTGAGTGGACAGGGGATGGCTACACCTTC
CAISEWTGDGYTF
>TRBJ2-7|NA|TRBV5-5|NA
TGTGCCAGCAGCTTACGGGGTTCTAGCGATAACTACGAGCAGTACTTC
CASSLRGSSDNYEQYF
>TRBJ1-3|NA|TRBV28|NA
TGTGCCAGCAGTTTTGGGCAGGTCCTCTCTGGAAACACCATATATTTT
CASSFGQVLSGNTIYF
>TRBJ2-5|few|TRBV7-6|NA
TGTGCCAGCAGCTTATATGGGATGACGGGGTTGGAGACCCAGTACTTC
CASSLYGMTGLETQYF
>TRBJ2-1|NA|TRBV19|TRBD1
TGTGCCAGTAGCCGGACAGGGAAGGGGGCCCAGTTCTTC
CASSRTGKGAQFF
>TRBJ2-7|NA|TRBV5-1|TRBD2
TGCGCCAGCAGCCTTAGCGGGGATTCCTACGAGCAGTACTTC
CASSLSGDSYEQYF
>TRBJ2-7|NA|TRBV5-6|TRBD2
TGTGCCAGCAGCAGACTAGCGGGAGGGCCAAACGAGCAGTACTTC
CASSRLAGGPNEQYF
>TRBJ2-5|once|TRBV25-1|NA
TGTGCCAGCAGTGATAATTGGCCGATGGAGACCCAGTACTTC
CASSDNWPMETQYF
>TRBJ1-5|NA|TRBV7-9|TRBD1
TGTGCCAGCAGCTTAGGACAGGGACCGGACCGATATCAGCCCCAGCATTTT
CASSLGQGPDRYQPQHF
>TRBJ2-1|NA|TRBV5-1|TRBD2
TGCGCCAGCAGCCCAGACCTGGGGGGGACGGGTGAGCAGTTCTTC
CASSPDLGGTGEQFF
>TRBJ2-3|NA|TRBV2|NA
TGTGCCAGCAGTAGAGACAGGGATACGCAGTATTTT
CASSRDRDTQYF
>TRBJ1-2|once|TRBV4-2|TRBD1
TGTGCCAGCAGCCCGGGACAGGGAAGGGAGGGCTACACCTTC
CASSPGQGREGYTF
>TRBJ2-2|NA|TRBV19|NA
TGTGCCAGTACCTCCTTCACCGGGACACCGAACACCGGGGAGCTGTTTTTT
CASTSFTGTPNTGELFF
>TRBJ2-5|NA|TRBV2|NA
TGTGCCAGCAGTGAAGACTACCAAGAGACCCAGTACTTC
CASSEDYQETQYF
>TRBJ2-1|NA|TRBV28|NA
TGTGCCAGCAGTTTGGTCGCCAGGCCATACAATGAGCAGTTCTTC
CASSLVARPYNEQFF
>TRBJ2-5|NA|TRBV5-1|TRBD2
TGCGCCAGCAGCCCCGGGACTAGCGGGGGAGGTTGGGAGACCCAGTACTTC
CASSPGTSGGGWETQYF
>TRBJ1-1|NA|TRBV9|NA
TGTGCCAGCAGCTCCAGTCCCTGGGGGCAGGGAAACACTGAAGCTTTCTTT
CASSSSPWGQGNTEAFF
>TRBJ2-5|medium-sized|TRBV27|TRBD2
TGTGCCAGCCAAAGGCGACTAGCGGGAGGAGAGACCCAGTACTTC
CASQRRLAGGETQYF
>TRBJ2-5|NA|TRBV6-5|TRBD2
TGTGCCACCAGACTAGCGGGACAAGAGACCCAGTACTTC
CATRLAGQETQYF
>TRBJ1-1|few|TRBV6-2/TRBV6-3|TRBD1
TGTGCCAGCAGTTACCGGACAGGGCTGAACACTGAAGCTTTCTTT
CASSYRTGLNTEAFF
>TRBJ1-1|NA|TRBV27|NA
TGTGCCAGCAGTTTAAATCAAGGGGGCACTGAAGCTTTCTTT
CASSLNQGGTEAFF
>TRBJ1-2|NA|TRBV28|NA
TGTGCCAGCAGTTTGCTAGGAACCCCCGGGGGCTACACCTTC
CASSLLGTPGGYTF
>TRBJ1-1|NA|TRBV27|TRBD1
TGTGCCAGCACCGGCAGGGGGGACACTGAAGCTTTCTTT
CASTGRGDTEAFF
>TRBJ2-1|once|TRBV7-9|NA
TGTGCCAGCAGCTTATCGCGTAGTGAGCAGTTCTTC
CASSLSRSEQFF
>TRBJ1-1|NA|TRBV28|NA
TGTGCCAGCAGTACAGGTATTATGGACACTGAAGCTTTCTTT
CASSTGIMDTEAFF
>TRBJ1-5|NA|TRBV6-5|TRBD1
TGTGCCAGCAGACCCCAGACAGGGTTAAGTCAGCCCCAGCATTTT
CASRPQTGLSQPQHF
>TRBJ2-1|once|TRBV4-1|TRBD2
TGCGCCAGCAGCCAAGGAACTAGCGGGAGGACCGGTGAGCAGTTCTTC
CASSQGTSGRTGEQFF
>TRBJ2-3|NA|TRBV5-3|TRBD1
TGTGCCAGAAGCTACCTTGGGACAGAGATAACAGATACGCAGTATTTT
CARSYLGTEITDTQYF
>TRBJ2-2|NA|TRBV7-2|NA
TGTGCCAGCAGCTTTGGGACACTCGCCGGGGAGCTGTTTTTT
CASSFGTLAGELFF
>TRBJ1-1|NA|TRBV5-4|TRBD1
TGTGCCAGCAGCTTACCGGGTGGGACAGGGGTTTCGAACACTGAAGCTTTCTTT
CASSLPGGTGVSNTEAFF
>TRBJ2-7|NA|TRBV5-6|TRBD1
TGTGCCAGCAGCTCCCCGGACAGGGCCCGTTACGAGCAGTACTTC
CASSSPDRARYEQYF